This T cell receptor beta chain was observed in a study of spatial heterogeneity in lung cancer. Study-wide context: Donation came from some 72 patients with untreated early-stage non-small cell lung cancer.

Germline V lookup: CDR1 SQVTM, CDR2 ANQGSEA. The CDR3 totals 14 residues. V lost 3 bases and J 0 bases, leaving 9 bases between the germline ends. Time point here: blood at routine non-recurrence follow-up after resection. From tumor, nontumor lung or frozen PBMC, whole RNA was taken unsorted for sequencing. A unique molecular identifier was attached to every TCR cDNA molecule. TCRdb reprocessed the 5' RACE reads with MiXCR, giving one entry per CDR3 protein. The table records around 30,000 distinct CDR3 sequences, about 5.6% of them present only once. Ten or more counts support this clonotype. The clonotype was recovered from a male donor with early-stage non-small cell lung cancer. Sequences were derived from PBMCs, sampled at follow-up. The rearrangement uses TRBV29-1 and TRBJ1-3; D remains unclear. CDR3 region: CSVEDFNSGNTIYF. DNA for the CDR3: TGCAGCGTTGAGGATTTTAACTCTGGAAACACCATATATTTT.